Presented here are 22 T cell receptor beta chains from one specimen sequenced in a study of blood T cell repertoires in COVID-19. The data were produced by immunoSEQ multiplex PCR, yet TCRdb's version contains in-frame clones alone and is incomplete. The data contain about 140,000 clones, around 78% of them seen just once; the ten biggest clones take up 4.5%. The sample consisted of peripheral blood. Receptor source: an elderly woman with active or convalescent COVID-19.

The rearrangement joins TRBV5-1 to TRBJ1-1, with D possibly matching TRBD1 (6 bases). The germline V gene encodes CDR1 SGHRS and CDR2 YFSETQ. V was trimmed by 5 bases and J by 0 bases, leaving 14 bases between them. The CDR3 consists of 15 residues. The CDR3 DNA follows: TGCGCCAGCAGACCGACCCAGGGGTTGAACACTGAAGCTTTCTTT. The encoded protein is CASRPTQGLNTEAFF.

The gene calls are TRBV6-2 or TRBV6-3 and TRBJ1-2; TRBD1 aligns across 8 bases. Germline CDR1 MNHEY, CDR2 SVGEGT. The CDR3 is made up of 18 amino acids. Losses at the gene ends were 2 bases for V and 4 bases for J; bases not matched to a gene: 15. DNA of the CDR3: TGTGCCAGCAGTTACCCCTTAAACGGACAGGGAATATCCTATGGCTACACCTTC. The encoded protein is CASSYPLNGQGISYGYTF.

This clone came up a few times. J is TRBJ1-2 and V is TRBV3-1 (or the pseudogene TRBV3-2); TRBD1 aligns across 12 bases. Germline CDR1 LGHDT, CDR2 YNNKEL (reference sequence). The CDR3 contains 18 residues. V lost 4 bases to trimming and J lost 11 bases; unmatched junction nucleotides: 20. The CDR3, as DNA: TGTGCCAGCAGCCTCCTCATGCCCGGGACAGGGGGCTTGCGATGGTACACCTTC. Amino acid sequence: CASSLLMPGTGGLRWYTF.

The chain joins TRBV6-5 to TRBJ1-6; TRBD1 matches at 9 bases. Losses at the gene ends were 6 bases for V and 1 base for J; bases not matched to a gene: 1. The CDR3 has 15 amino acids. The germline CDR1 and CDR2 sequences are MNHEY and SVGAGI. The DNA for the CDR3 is TGTGCCAGCAGAGACAGGGGGTCCTATAATTCACCCCTCCACTTT. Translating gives CASRDRGSYNSPLHF.

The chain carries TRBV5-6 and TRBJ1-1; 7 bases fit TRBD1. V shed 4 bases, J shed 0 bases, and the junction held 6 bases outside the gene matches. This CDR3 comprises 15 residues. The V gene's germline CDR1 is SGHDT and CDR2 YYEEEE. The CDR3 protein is CASSKRQGMNTEAFF. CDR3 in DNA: TGTGCCAGCAGCAAGCGACAGGGAATGAACACTGAAGCTTTCTTT.

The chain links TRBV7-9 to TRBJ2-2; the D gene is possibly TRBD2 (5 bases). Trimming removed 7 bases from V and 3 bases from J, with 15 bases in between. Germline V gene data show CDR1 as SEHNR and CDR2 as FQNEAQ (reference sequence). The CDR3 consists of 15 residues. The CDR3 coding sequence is TGTGCCAGCAACGTGGGAGTCCCATACACCGGGGAGCTGTTTTTT. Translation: CASNVGVPYTGELFF.

The CDR3 loop is CASSIQSNQPQHF. CDR3 DNA: TGTGCCAGCAGCATCCAGAGCAATCAGCCCCAGCATTTT. The J gene is TRBJ1-5, the V gene TRBV7-8; D unresolved. The CDR3 consists of 13 residues. Trimming took 5 bases from V and 1 from J, leaving 6 bases between them. CDR1 SGHVS and CDR2 FQNEAQ come from the germline V gene.

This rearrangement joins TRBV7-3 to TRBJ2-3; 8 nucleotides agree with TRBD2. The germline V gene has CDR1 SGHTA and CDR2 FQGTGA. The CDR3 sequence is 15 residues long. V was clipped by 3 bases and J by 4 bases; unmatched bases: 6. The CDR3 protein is CASSFAGGRADTQYF. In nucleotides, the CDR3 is TGTGCCAGCAGCTTCGCGGGGGGCCGGGCAGATACGCAGTATTTT.

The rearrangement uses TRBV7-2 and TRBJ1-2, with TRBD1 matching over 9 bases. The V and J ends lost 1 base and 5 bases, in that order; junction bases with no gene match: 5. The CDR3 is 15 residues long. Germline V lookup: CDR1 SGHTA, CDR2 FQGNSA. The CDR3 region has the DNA TGTGCCAGCAGCTTAGTGGTACAGGGGGCGTATGGCTACACCTTC. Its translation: CASSLVVQGAYGYTF.

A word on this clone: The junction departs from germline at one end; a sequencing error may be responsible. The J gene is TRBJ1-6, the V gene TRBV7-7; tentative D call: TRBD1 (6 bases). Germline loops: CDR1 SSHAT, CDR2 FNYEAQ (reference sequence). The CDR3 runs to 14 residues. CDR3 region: CASSLGDKSSPLHF. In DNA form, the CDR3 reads TGTGCTAGCAGCTTAGGGGACAAATCGTCACCCCTCCACTTT.

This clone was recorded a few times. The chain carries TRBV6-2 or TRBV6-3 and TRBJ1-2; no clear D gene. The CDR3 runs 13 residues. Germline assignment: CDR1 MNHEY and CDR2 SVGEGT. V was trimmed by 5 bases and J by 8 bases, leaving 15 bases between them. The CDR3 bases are TGTGCCAGCAGTCGCGGAGATCGTGGGGGCTACACCTTC. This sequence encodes CASSRGDRGGYTF.

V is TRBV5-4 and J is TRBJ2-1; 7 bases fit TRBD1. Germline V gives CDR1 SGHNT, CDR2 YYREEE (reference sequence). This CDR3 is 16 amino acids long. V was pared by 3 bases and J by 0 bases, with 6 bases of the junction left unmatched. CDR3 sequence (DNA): TGTGCCAGCAGCTCAAAGGACAGGAGCTCCTACAATGAGCAGTTCTTC. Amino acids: CASSSKDRSSYNEQFF.

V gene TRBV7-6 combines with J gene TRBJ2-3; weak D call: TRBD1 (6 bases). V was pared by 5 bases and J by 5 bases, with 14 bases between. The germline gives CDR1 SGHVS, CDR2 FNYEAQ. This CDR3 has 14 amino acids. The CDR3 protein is CASSTGTRRDTQYF. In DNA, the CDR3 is TGTGCCAGCAGCACCGGGACAAGAAGAGATACGCAGTATTTT.

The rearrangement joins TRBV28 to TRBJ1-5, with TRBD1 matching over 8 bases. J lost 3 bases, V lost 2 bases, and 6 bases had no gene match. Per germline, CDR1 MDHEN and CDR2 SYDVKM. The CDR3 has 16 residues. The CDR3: CASSLRTGGTNQPQHF. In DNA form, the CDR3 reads TGTGCCAGCAGTTTACGTACAGGGGGGACCAATCAGCCCCAGCATTTT.

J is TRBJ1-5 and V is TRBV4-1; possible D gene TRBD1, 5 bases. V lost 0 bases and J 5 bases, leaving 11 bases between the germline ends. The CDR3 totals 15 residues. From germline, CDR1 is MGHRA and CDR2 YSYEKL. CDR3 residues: CASSQDDSSDQPQHF. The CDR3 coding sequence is TGCGCCAGCAGCCAAGATGACAGCAGCGATCAGCCCCAGCATTTT.

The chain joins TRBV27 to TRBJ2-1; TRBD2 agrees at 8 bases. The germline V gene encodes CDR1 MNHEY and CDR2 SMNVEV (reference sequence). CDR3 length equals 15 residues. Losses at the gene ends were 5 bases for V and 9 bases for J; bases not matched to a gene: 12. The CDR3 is CASSNWGGGRSEQFF. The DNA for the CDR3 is TGTGCCAGCAGTAACTGGGGCGGGGGGCGCAGTGAGCAGTTCTTC.

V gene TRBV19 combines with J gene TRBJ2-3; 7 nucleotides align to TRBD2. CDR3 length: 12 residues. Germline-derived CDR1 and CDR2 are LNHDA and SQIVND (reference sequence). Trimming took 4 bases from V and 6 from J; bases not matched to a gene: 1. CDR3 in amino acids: CASSRAGDTQYF. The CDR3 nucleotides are TGTGCCAGTAGTAGAGCGGGGGATACGCAGTATTTT.

CDR3 DNA sequence: TGCAGTGCTAGTAACGACCGAGACAAGTATGGCAACAATGAGCAGTTCTTC. It codes for CSASNDRDKYGNNEQFF. This sequence joins TRBV20-1 and TRBJ2-1; D is unresolved. The length of the CDR3 is 17 residues. Between the trimmed V and J ends, which lost 3 bases and 5 bases, there was a span of 23 bases. CDR1 and CDR2 (germline): DFQATT, SNEGSKA (reference sequence).

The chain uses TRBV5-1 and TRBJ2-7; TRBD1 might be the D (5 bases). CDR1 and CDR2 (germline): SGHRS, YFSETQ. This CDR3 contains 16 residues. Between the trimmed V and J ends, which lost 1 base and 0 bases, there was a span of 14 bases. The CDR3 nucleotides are TGCGCCAGCAGCTTGCCCCTAAGGGGAACCTCCTACGAGCAGTACTTC. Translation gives CASSLPLRGTSYEQYF.

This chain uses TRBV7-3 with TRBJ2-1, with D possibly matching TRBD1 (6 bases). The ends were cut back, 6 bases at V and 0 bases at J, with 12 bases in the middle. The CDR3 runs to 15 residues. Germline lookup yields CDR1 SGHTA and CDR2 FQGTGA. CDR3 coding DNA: TGTGCCAGCAGGCTGACAGGAAGCTCCTACAATGAGCAGTTCTTC. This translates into CASRLTGSSYNEQFF.

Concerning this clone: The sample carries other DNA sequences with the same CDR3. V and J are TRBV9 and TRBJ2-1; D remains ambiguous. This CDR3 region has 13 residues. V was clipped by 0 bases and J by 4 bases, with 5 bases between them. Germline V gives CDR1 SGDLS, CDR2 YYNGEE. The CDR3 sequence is CASSVGQYNEQFF. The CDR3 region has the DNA TGTGCCAGCAGCGTAGGCCAGTACAATGAGCAGTTCTTC. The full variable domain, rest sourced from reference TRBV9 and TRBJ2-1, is DSGVTQTPKHLITATGQRVTLRCSPRSGDLSVYWYQQSLDQGLQFLIQYYNGEERAKGNILERFSAQQFPDLHSELNLSSLELGDSALYFCASSVGQYNEQFFGPGTRLTVL.

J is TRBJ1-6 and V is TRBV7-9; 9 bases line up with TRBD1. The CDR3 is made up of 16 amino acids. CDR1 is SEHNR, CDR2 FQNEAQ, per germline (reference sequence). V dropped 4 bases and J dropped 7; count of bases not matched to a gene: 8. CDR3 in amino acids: CASSSGSGTGNSPLHF. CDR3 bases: TGTGCCAGCAGCTCAGGCTCCGGGACAGGGAATTCACCCCTCCACTTT.